This record concerns one TCR beta chain sequence. V was shortened by 5 bases and J by 0 bases, with 10 bases between the two germline ends. Germline V gene lookup returns CDR1 LNHDA and CDR2 SQIVND (reference sequence). CDR3 length: 14 residues. The entry originates in a study of T cells in Graves' hyperthyroidism and ophthalmopathy. Study at large: Peripheral blood was obtained at initial diagnosis, preceding any treatment.

With a duration under 2 months, the hyperthyroidism was newly diagnosed in patients aged 18 to 65. RNA transcripts gave rise to amplified TCR beta CDR3 regions. With the HTBI primer set, the TCR CDR3 went through a first round of RT-PCR. TCRdb re-analysed the multiplex PCR reads in MiXCR, keeping a single row per CDR3 protein. The repertoire has fewer than 400,000 distinct CDR3 sequences, about 25% of them found once; the top ten carry over 70%. The source is a man aged 45-60 years with Graves' hyperthyroidism. Sequenced sample: blood. The genes are TRBV19 and TRBJ1-1; D may be TRBD1 (6 bases). The CDR3 DNA reads as TGTGCCAGTAGTCAAACAGGGTTGAACACTGAAGCTTTCTTT. Its translation is CASSQTGLNTEAFF.